These 26 T cell receptor beta chains were sequenced from one sample in a study of T cells expressing NK-cell markers. TCRdb re-analyzed the 5' RACE reads; it lists each CDR3 protein once, without DNA. The sample totals a few hundred thousand distinct CDR3 sequences; its top ten clones hold around 0.37%. The sequencing sample was made of blood T cells: a sorted CD56 or NKG2C T cell subset, CD4+ or CD8+ T cells, or bulk PBMC T cells (not recorded which). The receptors originated from a man younger than 35 in good health.

The chain uses TRBV5-1 and TRBJ2-2; as DNA is missing, the TRBD1 call by TCRdb cannot be tested. Germline CDR1 is SGHRS and CDR2 is YFSETQ. The CDR3 is 16 amino acids. CDR3 sequence reads: CASSPNGQILTGELFF.

The gene calls are TRBV7-2 and TRBJ1-4; TCRdb's D gene call, TRBD1, goes unchecked for lack of DNA. This CDR3 contains 16 residues. Germline CDR1 SGHTA, CDR2 FQGNSA. CDR3 loop: CASSLEGAGVLEKLFF.

The chain uses TRBV5-4 and TRBJ2-3; TCRdb returns TRBD2, unconfirmable since there is no DNA. The germline gives CDR1 SGHNT, CDR2 YYREEE (reference sequence). There are 14 residues in the CDR3. This chain's CDR3 is CASSPDLAVDTQYF.

The V gene is TRBV20-1, the J gene TRBJ2-3; checking the TCRdb D call of TRBD2 is not possible without DNA. The CDR3 contains 14 residues. Germline V lookup: CDR1 DFQATT, CDR2 SNEGSKA (reference sequence). The CDR3 protein is CSAPPAQGQDTQYF.

The chain joins TRBV12-3 or TRBV12-4 to TRBJ1-2; absent DNA, TCRdb's TRBD1 call cannot be checked. The CDR3 has 13 residues. The CDR3 sequence is CASSTQGAGGYTF.

The rearrangement links TRBV10-3 to TRBJ2-3. The germline V gene encodes CDR1 ENHRY and CDR2 SYGVKD. The CDR3 totals 13 residues. This CDR3 reads CAIGQGRTDTQYF.

V and J are TRBV6-5 and TRBJ2-1; absent DNA, TCRdb's TRBD2 call cannot be checked. Per germline, CDR1 MNHEY and CDR2 SVGAGI. CDR3 length: 15 residues. The CDR3 protein is CASSYSDGRANEQFF.

The rearrangement joins TRBV29-1 to TRBJ1-1; TCRdb's D gene call, TRBD1, goes unchecked for lack of DNA. The CDR3 has 11 residues. Per the germline V gene, CDR1 is SQVTM and CDR2 is ANQGSEA. CDR3 region: CSVDSGIEAFF.

This chain links TRBV20-1 with TRBJ2-7; no DNA is available, so the TRBD2 call from TCRdb remains unchecked. This CDR3 has 17 residues. Germline CDR1 DFQATT, CDR2 SNEGSKA (reference sequence). CDR3 loop: CSARAVTSGAHGYEQYF.

The V call is TRBV29-1, the J call TRBJ2-1; without DNA, the TCRdb call of TRBD1 cannot be checked. CDR3 length: 12 residues. Germline V gene data show CDR1 as SQVTM and CDR2 as ANQGSEA. The CDR3 here is CSVSQGANEQFF.

The chain couples TRBV29-1 to TRBJ1-1; TCRdb reports TRBD1, a call that lacks DNA to check it against. CDR1 is SQVTM, CDR2 ANQGSEA, per germline. The CDR3 is made up of 11 amino acids. CDR3 residues: CSDAFWQGAFF. The whole variable domain, remainder taken from reference TRBV29-1 and TRBJ1-1, is SAVISQKPSRDICQRGTSLTIQCQVDSQVTMMFWYRQQPGQSLTLIATANQGSEATYESGFVIDKFPISRPNLTFSTLTVSNMSPEDSSIYLCSDAFWQGAFFGQGTRLTVV.

The chain combines TRBV20-1 with TRBJ1-4; there is no DNA to check the TCRdb D call of TRBD1. Germline V gene lookup returns CDR1 DFQATT and CDR2 SNEGSKA (reference sequence). The CDR3 length is 13 residues. CDR3 amino acids: CSAREGGHEKLFF.

V and J are TRBV2 and TRBJ2-1; the TCRdb D gene call, TRBD2, has no DNA to confirm it. Per the germline V gene, CDR1 is SNHLY and CDR2 is FYNNEI. This CDR3 has 14 amino acids. Here the CDR3 reads CASKEREINNEQFF. Looking up the rest from reference TRBV2 and TRBJ2-1 gives the full variable domain: EPEVTQTPSHQVTQMGQEVILRCVPISNHLYFYWYRQILGQKVEFLVSFYNNEISEKSEIFDDQFSVERPDGSNFTLKIRSTKLEDSAMYFCASKEREINNEQFFGPGTRLTVL.

The chain joins TRBV2 to TRBJ1-5. This CDR3 has 14 residues. Looked up from germline, CDR1 is SNHLY and CDR2 is FYNNEI. CDR3: CASRGGYGNQPQHF.

This sequence joins TRBV11-2 and TRBJ1-1. Germline CDR1 SGHAT, CDR2 FQNNGV. The CDR3 extends over 16 amino acids. The CDR3 is CASSLDLARRWTEAFF.

The chain joins TRBV7-6 to TRBJ1-4. Germline V CDR1 and CDR2: SGHVS, FNYEAQ. The CDR3 runs 12 residues. This CDR3 is CASSLYDEKLFF.

The V call is TRBV28, the J call TRBJ1-5; the TCRdb call, TRBD1, lacks DNA for checking. Germline V gene lookup returns CDR1 MDHEN and CDR2 SYDVKM. CDR3 length equals 16 residues. The CDR3: CASSSYWDGNNQPQHF.

The gene calls are TRBV7-2 and TRBJ1-6; with no DNA, the TCRdb D assignment of TRBD1 cannot be verified. The CDR3 totals 14 residues. Germline V gives CDR1 SGHTA, CDR2 FQGNSA. This CDR3 is CASSHAGGNSPLHF.

V is TRBV10-3 and J is TRBJ1-1. Germline CDR1 reads ENHRY; CDR2 reads SYGVKD. The CDR3 has 15 amino acids. This CDR3 is CAISNSLLRDTEAFF.

The J gene is TRBJ2-3, the V gene TRBV12-3 or TRBV12-4. This CDR3 contains 14 residues. The chain's CDR3 is CASRLPRGGDTQYF.

The rearrangement links TRBV3-1 to TRBJ2-1; the D call of TRBD2 rests on TCRdb alone, since no DNA is present to check it. The V gene's germline CDR1 is LGHDT and CDR2 YNNKEL (reference sequence). This CDR3 has 15 residues. CDR3 sequence reads: CASSPVTSGNNEQFF.

V usage is TRBV11-2 and J usage is TRBJ1-1; TCRdb designates TRBD1, a call that cannot be tested without DNA. CDR1 is SGHAT and CDR2 is FQNNGV in the germline V gene. This CDR3 comprises 14 residues. The CDR3 loop is CASTWTGRDTEAFF. Full variable domain (rest looked up from reference TRBV11-2 and TRBJ1-1): EAGVAQSPRYKIIEKRQSVAFWCNPISGHATLYWYQQILGQGPKLLIQFQNNGVVDDSQLPKDRFSAERLKGVDSTLKIQPAKLEDSAVYLCASTWTGRDTEAFFGQGTRLTVV.

The chain recombines TRBV5-4 with TRBJ2-3. Germline V CDR1 and CDR2: SGHNT, YYREEE (reference sequence). The length of the CDR3 is 13 residues. This chain's CDR3 is CASKNLGEDTQYF.

The rearrangement uses TRBV25-1 and TRBJ2-3; the D gene TCRdb calls, TRBD2, cannot be checked with no DNA. The CDR3 sequence is 15 residues long. Germline V gene data show CDR1 as MGHDK and CDR2 as SYGVNS. CDR3 residues: CASSELTSGRDTQYF.

The chain employs TRBV20-1 and TRBJ2-5; TCRdb calls TRBD1, which cannot be checked without DNA. The CDR3 is 15 residues long. The germline gives CDR1 DFQATT, CDR2 SNEGSKA (reference sequence). CDR3 protein: CSAEGAGRSQETQYF.

This chain links TRBV29-1 with TRBJ2-1; TCRdb reports TRBD1, a call that lacks DNA to check it against. The CDR3 is 13 residues long. Germline V gene sequence: CDR1 SQVTM, CDR2 ANQGSEA. This CDR3 is CSVDRGAYNEQFF.